The T cell receptor (beta chain) described here comes from a study of blood T cell repertoires in COVID-19. On the study more broadly: Italy, Spain and the United States were the sources of the convalescent and acute COVID-19 samples. PBMCs, B-cell-depleted T cells, or T cells were the source of the cDNA or gDNA that made up the material.

CDR1 is MNHEY, CDR2 SVGAGI, per germline. The V and J ends lost 0 bases and 10 bases, in that order; junction bases with no gene match: 4. CDR3 length equals 15 residues. As processed by the authors: Estimates of nucleated cell counts were drawn from the amplification of reference gene primers. Libraries were prepared by immunoSEQ multiplex PCR; TCRdb keeps only in-frame clonotypes and omits some of them. The DNA was the basis for D and trimming; V, J and clone size are from that table. The table includes 150,000 to 200,000 clones, just over 85% detected once. The TCR originated in a man aged 55 to 70 with acute or convalescent COVID-19. The source material was peripheral blood. This chain uses TRBV6-5 with TRBJ1-6, with TRBD1 matching over 9 bases. CDR3 in amino acids: CASSYSWTGASPLHF. The CDR3 nucleotides read TGTGCCAGCAGTTACTCGTGGACAGGGGCCTCACCCCTCCACTTT.